The rows below give T cell receptor beta chains drawn from one sample of a study of T-cell memory formation after mild COVID-19. Using its own MiXCR run on the 5' RACE reads, TCRdb lists one record per CDR3 protein. Found here are a few hundred thousand distinct CDR3 sequences, approximately 24% of them singletons; the top ten hold about 10%. Sequencing was done on a sample of PBMCs or a T cell subset sorted from them (not recorded which). These receptor sequences come from an adult woman who had mild COVID-19 (a few samples of this study predate the infection). Cell type and time point are not known. CDR3s include the opening cysteine and the closing phenylalanine or tryptophan. Not every row has a clone size; where given, it reads once, few, many or a size class.

>few|TRBJ2-1|TRBV6-2/TRBV6-3
CASSFRGNYNEQFF
>.|TRBJ1-1|TRBV5-5
CASSPQLGANTEAFF
>many|TRBJ1-2|TRBV20-1
CSAHPGDYGYTF
>few|TRBJ1-5|TRBV15
CATSRDRVNQPQHF
>few|TRBJ2-5|TRBV5-1
CASGPPDRAPETQYF
>.|TRBJ1-1|TRBV9
CASSVDSAMNTEAFF
>.|TRBJ1-3|TRBV12-3/TRBV12-4
CASSFGGRGNTIYF
>many|TRBJ2-1|TRBV12-3/TRBV12-4
CASRKTSGLNEQFF
>.|TRBJ2-3|TRBV2
CASPSIPQGNTDTQYF
>.|TRBJ2-7|TRBV7-9
CASSSPGQVPYVQYF
>.|TRBJ1-1|TRBV24-1
CATSDYGNTEAFF
>.|TRBJ1-1|TRBV28
CASSSLPGGAFF
>.|TRBJ2-5|TRBV3-1
CASSSRLEQETQYF
>.|TRBJ2-1|TRBV12-3/TRBV12-4
CASSLVRAYNEQFF
>few|TRBJ1-5|TRBV7-9
CASSLTGVSGQPQHF
>few|TRBJ2-3|TRBV12-3/TRBV12-4
CASRGQGGDTQYF
>.|TRBJ1-2|TRBV5-1
CASSPGDRRTPSNYGYTF
>few|TRBJ2-2|TRBV7-9
CAGGGQGAVTGELFF
>few|TRBJ2-3|TRBV5-1
CASSSGQAGDTQYF
>.|TRBJ2-3|TRBV7-9
CASSMTVTDTQYF
>few|TRBJ1-1|TRBV29-1
CSVARAGPNEF
>many|TRBJ2-5|TRBV5-1
CASKGSRGRETQYF
>.|TRBJ2-2|TRBV7-2
CASNFRGMGTGELFF
>.|TRBJ1-1|TRBV7-9
CASSSIGRTGNTEAFF
>few|TRBJ1-1|TRBV5-1
CASKLQGARTEAFF
>.|TRBJ2-1|TRBV20-1
CSATTPEASGNNEQFF
>.|TRBJ1-5|TRBV18
CASSPQVGSNQPQHF